This TCR beta chain was identified in a study of a mutant IDH1 vaccine in newly diagnosed glioma. Documented time point: baseline, week 1 (first vaccination visit). Treatment indicated: pre-vaccination baseline after standard-of-care therapy. Profiling relied on immunoSEQ multiplex PCR, and the TCRdb table lists in-frame clones only, not all of them. In the table there are around 92,000 clones, roughly 89% of which are singletons. V lost 0 bases and J 2 bases, leaving 7 bases between the germline ends. Per germline, CDR1 SGHRS and CDR2 YFSETQ. The CDR3 is 14 residues long. This TCR was recovered from a woman in her 50s with glioma. The V call is TRBV5-1, the J call TRBJ2-3, with D unclear. The sequences come from PBMCs, collected from a glioma patient treated with radiotherapy, temozolomide or both. CDR3 DNA: TGCGCCAGCAGCTTGGGTCAGTCCACAGATACGCAGTATTTT. Its protein is CASSLGQSTDTQYF.